This T cell receptor (beta chain) stems from a study of cytomegalovirus exposure and HLA in healthy donors. Study findings and constraints: Indistinguishability led to the exclusion of some V segments, TRBV6-2 and TRBV6-3 included. Among the CMV-associated chains, three were confirmed in vitro as specific for CMV antigens.

V shed 0 bases, J shed 9 bases, and the junction held 12 bases outside the gene matches. Germline CDR1 is GTSNPN and CDR2 is SVGIG (reference sequence). The CDR3 is 16 residues long. Donors were nominally healthy when sampled, though unrecorded immune exposures were likely. As concerns this clone: Antigen: not known.

The PCR had 60 Vbeta and 13 Jbeta primers. Produced via immunoSEQ multiplex PCR; TCRdb's table is partial and in-frame only. Found here are over 200,000 clones, just under 85% of them singletons; the top ten hold roughly 0.58%. The sequence was collected from a woman aged 40 to 50 in good health and CMV-seronegative. The V call is TRBV30, the J call TRBJ2-2; the match to TRBD2 covers 8 bases. Sample: PBMCs. The CDR3 bases are TGTGCCTGGAGTGTACGGGGGGGCCGGGTTGGTAGGGAGCTGTTTTTT. Translating gives CAWSVRGGRVGRELFF. The full variable domain, with the rest looked up from reference TRBV30 and TRBJ2-2, is SQTIHQWPATLVQPVGSPLSLECTVEGTSNPNLYWYRQAAGRGLQLLFYSVGIGQISSEVPQNLSASRPQDRQFILSSKKLLLSDSGFYLCAWSVRGGRVGRELFFGEGSRLTVL.